A single sample is the source of the 15 T cell receptor beta chains below, sequenced in a study of blood T cell repertoires in COVID-19. Assay: immunoSEQ multiplex PCR; the TCRdb copy retains only in-frame clones and omits some. The table lists approximately 140,000 clones, 84% of them singletons. Source material: peripheral blood. All receptors derive from a woman older than 75 in a cohort sampled during active or convalescent COVID-19.

The chain couples TRBV6-1 to TRBJ1-2, with TRBD1 identical over 8 bases. Unmatched junction bases numbered 3, after V lost 2 bases and J lost 7 bases. This CDR3 spans 13 amino acids. Germline CDR1 is MNHNS and CDR2 is SASEGT. In nucleotides, the CDR3 is TGTGCCAGCAGTGAACAGGGGGCGATTGGCTACACCTTC. Amino acid sequence: CASSEQGAIGYTF.

The chain is built from TRBV6-5 and TRBJ1-1, with 7 positions matching TRBD1. This CDR3 is 13 amino acids long. The germline V gene encodes CDR1 MNHEY and CDR2 SVGAGI. V lost 7 bases, J lost 4 bases, and 6 bases stayed unmatched. CDR3 sequence (DNA): TGTGCCAGCACCAGACAGGGTAGCACTGAAGCTTTCTTT. Amino acids: CASTRQGSTEAFF.

The V call is TRBV11-3, the J call TRBJ2-5; 9 bases fit TRBD2. The germline CDR1 and CDR2 sequences are SGHNT and YENEEA. The V and J ends lost 4 bases and 5 bases, in that order; junction bases with no gene match: 2. The CDR3 is 13 residues long. The CDR3, as DNA: TGTGCCAGCAGCTCGGGACTAGCCGAGACCCAGTACTTC. This encodes CASSSGLAETQYF. The full variable domain, rest sourced from reference TRBV11-3 and TRBJ2-5, is EAGVVQSPRYKIIEKKQPVAFWCNPISGHNTLYWYLQNLGQGPELLIRYENEEAVDDSQLPKDRFSAERLKGVDSTLKIQPAELGDSAVYLCASSSGLAETQYFGPGTRLLVL.

V usage is TRBV18 and J usage is TRBJ2-2, with 10 bases aligning to TRBD1. This CDR3 comprises 19 residues. Germline assignment: CDR1 KGHSH and CDR2 LQKENI. With V trimmed by 0 bases and J by 0 bases, 7 bases remained unmatched. This CDR3 is CASSPPGTGVSANTGELFF. The CDR3 nucleotides read TGTGCCAGCTCACCACCCGGGACAGGGGTCTCAGCGAACACCGGGGAGCTGTTTTTT.

This chain connects TRBV15 to TRBJ2-5, with D unresolved. CDR3 size: 12 residues. The germline V gene has CDR1 LNHNV and CDR2 YYDKDF (reference sequence). V dropped 0 bases and J dropped 5 bases, with 4 bases sitting between them. The CDR3, as DNA: TGTGCCACCAGCAGAGATGAGGAGACCCAGTACTTC. Its translation: CATSRDEETQYF.

This clone was seen just once. The chain couples TRBV7-6 to TRBJ2-2, with TRBD1 as a possible D gene (6 bases). The CDR3 is 14 residues long. Germline loops: CDR1 SGHVS, CDR2 FNYEAQ. Trimming shortened V by 4 bases and J by 5 bases, and 11 bases separated the two germline ends. The CDR3 DNA is TGTGCCAGCAGCTCCTGGACAGAAACCGGGGAGCTGTTTTTT. This gives the protein CASSSWTETGELFF.

A word on this clone: The junction departs from the called germline gene at one end, perhaps through a read error. The chain uses TRBV7-9 and TRBJ2-5; 10 bases map to TRBD1. Looked up from germline, CDR1 is SEHNR and CDR2 is FQNEAQ (reference sequence). The CDR3 has 18 amino acids. The CDR3 DNA is TGTGCCAGCAGCTTTAAAATCCCGGGACAGGGGCCACCCCGTATCGATAACTTC. This encodes CASSFKIPGQGPPRIDNF.

The rearrangement joins TRBV4-3 to TRBJ2-3; D is perhaps TRBD1 (5 bases). The ends were cut back, 1 base at V and 4 bases at J, with 12 bases in the middle. The CDR3 has 15 residues. Germline CDR1 and CDR2: LGHNA and YSLEER. For the CDR3, the DNA is TGCGCCAGCAGCCAAGGCAGGGTTTCTCCAGATACGCAGTATTTT. This encodes CASSQGRVSPDTQYF.

The genes are TRBV28 and TRBJ2-5; D perhaps matches TRBD1 (6 bases). CDR3 size: 14 residues. Between the trimmed V and J ends, which lost 5 bases and 1 base, there was a span of 11 bases. From germline, CDR1 is MDHEN and CDR2 SYDVKM. The CDR3 DNA is TGTGCCAGCAGTGTGGGCAGGGGCCAAGAGACCCAGTACTTC. Protein product: CASSVGRGQETQYF.

The chain carries TRBV9 and TRBJ1-1; no firm D call. CDR1 is SGDLS, CDR2 YYNGEE, per germline. The CDR3 length is 14 residues. V dropped 0 bases and J dropped 10 bases, with 16 bases sitting between them. CDR3 protein: CASSVVPGVRGAFF. The CDR3 DNA reads TGTGCCAGCAGCGTAGTGCCGGGAGTGCGGGGAGCTTTCTTT.

The chain is built from TRBV6-2 or TRBV6-3 and TRBJ2-3, with D possibly TRBD2 on 5 matching bases. The CDR3 has 15 residues. V lost 6 bases and J 3 bases, leaving 16 bases between the germline ends. Germline lookup yields CDR1 MNHEY and CDR2 SVGEGT. CDR3 in amino acids: CASSEFGQRTDTQYF. CDR3 nucleotides: TGTGCCAGCAGCGAGTTTGGGCAGCGGACAGATACGCAGTATTTT.

The V and J genes are TRBV19 and TRBJ1-3; TRBD1 agrees at 9 bases. CDR1 LNHDA and CDR2 SQIVND come from the germline V gene (reference sequence). The CDR3 consists of 16 residues. Unmatched junction bases numbered 8, after V lost 6 bases and J lost 2 bases. Here the CDR3 DNA reads TGTGCCAGTAGCGAAGGACAGGGGTTTACTGGAAACACCATATATTTT. Translating it yields CASSEGQGFTGNTIYF.

This clone was observed a handful of times. The chain recombines TRBV6-5 with TRBJ2-2; a possible D gene is TRBD2 (5 bases). The CDR3 has 15 residues. With 10 bases removed from V and 5 bases from J, the gap between germline ends came to 20 bases. From germline, CDR1 is MNHEY and CDR2 SVGAGI. In DNA, the CDR3 is TGTGCCACTCGTGGGAGAAGTACTAGGACCGGGGAGCTGTTTTTT. It yields the protein CATRGRSTRTGELFF.

The gene calls are TRBV30 and TRBJ1-2, with D tentatively TRBD1 (6 bases). From germline, CDR1 is GTSNPN and CDR2 SVGIG (reference sequence). Trimming shortened V by 0 bases and J by 8 bases, and 13 bases separated the two germline ends. The CDR3 consists of 13 residues. CDR3 protein: CAWSVQGLTGYTF. Here the CDR3 DNA reads TGTGCCTGGAGTGTACAGGGCCTAACGGGCTACACCTTC.

The chain combines TRBV19 with TRBJ2-5; 7 nucleotides align to TRBD2. This CDR3 has 17 residues. Germline CDR1 and CDR2: LNHDA and SQIVND (reference sequence). Trimming took 7 bases from V and 2 from J; bases not matched to a gene: 16. CDR3 sequence: CASTPRAGETGQETQYF. In nucleotides, the CDR3 is TGTGCCAGTACCCCTAGGGCGGGGGAGACGGGGCAAGAGACCCAGTACTTC.